The clone carrying this TCR beta chain occurred once. Its antigen is as yet unknown. This entry is derived from a study of vaccination effects on CD4 cells after COVID-19. Libraries were prepared by immunoSEQ multiplex PCR; TCRdb keeps only in-frame clonotypes and omits some of them. Of some 50,000 clones in the sample, under 85% are singletons; the top ten hold roughly 5.2%. V trimming: 0 bases; J trimming: 5 bases; junction bases outside the gene matches: 5. This CDR3 region has 15 residues. The germline V gene has CDR1 LGHNA and CDR2 YNFKEQ. With around ten days of culture completed, CD4+ T cells were isolated. According to PCR results, the person was infected with SARS-CoV-2 between March and December 2020. Either the mRNA-1273 or the BNT162b2 vaccine was given to participants as two doses. On day 3 and again on day 7, half the medium was replaced with IL-2 medium.

The source material was CD4+ T cells from PBMCs cultured without peptide, sampled after COVID-19 vaccination. The TCR originated in a human donor who had a prior SARS-CoV-2 infection. This sequence joins TRBV4-2 and TRBJ2-7; TRBD2 matches 9 bases. The CDR3 loop reads CASSQDLASGDEQYF. The CDR3 DNA reads TGTGCCAGCAGCCAAGATCTGGCTAGCGGGGACGAGCAGTACTTC.